This T cell receptor beta chain was sequenced during a study of T cells expressing NK-cell markers (dated by TCRdb to about 2020). Regarding the study in general: Three sorted T-cell subsets (CD3+CD56+NKG2C+, CD3+CD56+NKG2C- and CD3+CD56-NKG2C+) from roughly 8 donors had their TCR beta-chain repertoires profiled. Seven of the eight sequenced donors were HCMV-seropositive and one was HCMV-seronegative. The eight sequenced donors were randomly selected healthy volunteers, three men and five women. Sequencing of the libraries produced 2 x 150 bp reads on Illumina HiSeq 2000/2500, MiSeq or NextSeq.

The instrument given in TCRdb is Illumina HiSeq 2000. TCR beta cDNA libraries were made by 5'RACE template switching that added a universal primer site and unique molecular identifiers. cDNA synthesis was primed from the TCR beta constant segment and was followed by two successive PCR amplification steps. Per the authors' processing: MIGEC was used to demultiplex reads and group reads by UMI, and MiTCR was used to assemble and quantify clonotypes. To remove erroneous sequences, TCR cDNA sequences were retained only when supported by two or more reads. The tcR package was used for downstream repertoire analysis, with clonotypes matched between fractions based on CDR3 nucleotide sequence plus V segment. VDJmatch was used to annotate antigen specificity against VDJdb, with one amino acid substitution in CDR3 allowed. After TCRdb reprocessed the reads, each CDR3 protein sequence was kept as one row, without DNA. The V and J calls shown here were made by TCRdb, not taken from the authors' results. The sample table gives more than 120,000 distinct CDR3 sequences. The leading ten clones occupy 12% of the sample.

From a lookup of the germline V gene, CDR1 and CDR2 are MGHRA and YSYEKL. Spanning cysteine to phenylalanine, the CDR3 consists of 16 amino acids. No DNA is given. HCMV serostatus was determined by detecting HCMV-specific IgG in serum with a commercial ELISA kit. Peripheral blood mononuclear cells were isolated from blood by Ficoll density gradient centrifugation. Points on this clonotype: Its antigen remains undetermined.

The research as a whole found: Those dominant clonotypes were again the most abundant among CD3+CD56-NKG2C+ cells in several donors, at 28.3-60.1%. In roughly 6 donors, the dominant CD3+CD56+NKG2C+ clonotypes ranked among the top 10 CD8+ clonotypes, making up about 1.0-7.0% of CD8+ T cells. It remained unclear whether the expanded NKG2C-expressing T cell clones were specific for HCMV antigens.

The chain uses TRBV4-1 and TRBJ1-3; TCRdb designates TRBD1, a call that cannot be tested without DNA. Sequencing was performed on blood T cells: a sorted CD56 or NKG2C T cell subset, CD4+ or CD8+ T cells, or bulk PBMC T cells (not recorded which). The TCR was taken from a man in his late teens or twenties in good health. Donor details come from another sample of the same person, matched by shared clones. The encoded CDR3 is CASSQRQVNSGNTIYF.